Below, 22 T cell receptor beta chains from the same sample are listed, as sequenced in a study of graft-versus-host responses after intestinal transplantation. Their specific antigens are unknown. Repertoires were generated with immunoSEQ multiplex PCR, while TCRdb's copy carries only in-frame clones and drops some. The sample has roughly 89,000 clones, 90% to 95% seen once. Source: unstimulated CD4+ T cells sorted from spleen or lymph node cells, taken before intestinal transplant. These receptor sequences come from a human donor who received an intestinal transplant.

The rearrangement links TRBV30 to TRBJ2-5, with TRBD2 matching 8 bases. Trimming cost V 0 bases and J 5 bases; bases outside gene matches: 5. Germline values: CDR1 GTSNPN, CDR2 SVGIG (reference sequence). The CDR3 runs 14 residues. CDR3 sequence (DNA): TGTGCCTGGAGTGTACGGGGGGGTGGGGAGACCCAGTACTTC. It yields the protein CAWSVRGGGETQYF.

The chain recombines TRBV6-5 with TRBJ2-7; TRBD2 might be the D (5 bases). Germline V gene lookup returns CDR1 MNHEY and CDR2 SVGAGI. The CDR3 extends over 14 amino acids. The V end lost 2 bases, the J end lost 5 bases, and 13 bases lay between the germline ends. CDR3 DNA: TGTGCCAGCAGTTACGAGGGCTCTTCGCACGAGCAGTACTTC. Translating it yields CASSYEGSSHEQYF.

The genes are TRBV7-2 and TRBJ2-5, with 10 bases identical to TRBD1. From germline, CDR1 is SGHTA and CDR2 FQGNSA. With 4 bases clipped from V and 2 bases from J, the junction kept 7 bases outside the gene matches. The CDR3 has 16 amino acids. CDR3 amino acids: CASSYSPGQGQETQYF. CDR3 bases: TGTGCCAGCAGCTATTCACCGGGACAGGGGCAAGAGACCCAGTACTTC.

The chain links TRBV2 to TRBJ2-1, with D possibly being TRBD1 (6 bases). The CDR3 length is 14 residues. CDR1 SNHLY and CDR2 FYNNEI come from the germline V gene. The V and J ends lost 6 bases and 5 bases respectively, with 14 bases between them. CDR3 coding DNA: TGTGCCAGCAGCCCCCTGGGGGCCGACAATGAGCAGTTCTTC. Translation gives CASSPLGADNEQFF.

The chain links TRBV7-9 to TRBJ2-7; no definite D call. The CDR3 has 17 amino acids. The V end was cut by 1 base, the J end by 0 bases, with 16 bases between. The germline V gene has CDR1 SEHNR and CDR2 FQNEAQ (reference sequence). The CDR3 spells CASSLGVGSDHSYEQYF. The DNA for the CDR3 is TGTGCCAGCAGCTTAGGGGTGGGCAGTGATCACTCCTACGAGCAGTACTTC.

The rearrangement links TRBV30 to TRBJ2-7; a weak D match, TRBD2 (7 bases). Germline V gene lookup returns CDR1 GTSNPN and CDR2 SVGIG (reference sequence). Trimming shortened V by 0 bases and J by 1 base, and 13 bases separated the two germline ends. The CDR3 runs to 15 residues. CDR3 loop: CAWSVGGGMSYEQYF. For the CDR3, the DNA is TGTGCCTGGAGTGTGGGGGGGGGCATGTCCTACGAGCAGTACTTC.

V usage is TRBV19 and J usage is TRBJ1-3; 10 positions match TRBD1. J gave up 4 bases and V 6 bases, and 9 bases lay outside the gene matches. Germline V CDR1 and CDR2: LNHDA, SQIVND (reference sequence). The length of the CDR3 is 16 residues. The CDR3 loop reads CASRGQGPALGNTIYF. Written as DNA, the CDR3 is TGTGCCAGTAGGGGACAGGGGCCTGCTCTGGGAAACACCATATATTTT.

CDR3 region: CASSLVAQPNQPQHF. CDR3 DNA: TGTGCCAGCAGCTTGGTAGCGCAACCCAATCAGCCCCAGCATTTT. This chain links TRBV5-8 with TRBJ1-5; D is ambiguous. The CDR3 covers 15 residues. Trimming left V 0 bases short and J 3 bases short, with 10 bases between. Per germline, CDR1 SGHTS and CDR2 YDEGEE.

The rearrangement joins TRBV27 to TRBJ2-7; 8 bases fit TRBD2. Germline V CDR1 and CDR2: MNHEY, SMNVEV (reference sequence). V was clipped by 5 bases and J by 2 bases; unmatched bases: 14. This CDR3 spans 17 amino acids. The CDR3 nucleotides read TGTGCCAGCAGTCCGGTGACTGGGGGACTAGGACCCTACGAGCAGTACTTC. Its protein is CASSPVTGGLGPYEQYF.

The CDR3 sequence is CASSLGHYEQYF. DNA for the CDR3: TGTGCCAGCAGTTTAGGACACTACGAGCAGTACTTC. The J gene is TRBJ2-7, the V gene TRBV28, with D possibly being TRBD1 (5 bases). The CDR3 sequence is 12 residues long. Germline CDR1 MDHEN, CDR2 SYDVKM. The V end lost 2 bases, the J end lost 3 bases, and 5 bases lay between the germline ends.

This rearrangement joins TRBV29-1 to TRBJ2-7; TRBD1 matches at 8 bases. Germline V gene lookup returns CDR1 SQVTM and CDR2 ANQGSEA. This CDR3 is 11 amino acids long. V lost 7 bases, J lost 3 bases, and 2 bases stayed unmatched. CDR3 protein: CSAGQGYEQYF. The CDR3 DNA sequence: TGCAGCGCAGGACAGGGCTACGAGCAGTACTTC.

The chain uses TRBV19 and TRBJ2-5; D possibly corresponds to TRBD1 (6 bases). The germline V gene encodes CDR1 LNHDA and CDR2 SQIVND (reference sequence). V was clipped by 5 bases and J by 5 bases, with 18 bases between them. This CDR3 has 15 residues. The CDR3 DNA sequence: TGTGCCAGTAGTTCAGGGACAAGAGTATTGGAGACCCAGTACTTC. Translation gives CASSSGTRVLETQYF. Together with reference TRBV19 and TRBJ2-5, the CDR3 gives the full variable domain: DGGITQSPKYLFRKEGQNVTLSCEQNLNHDAMYWYRQDPGQGLRLIYYSQIVNDFQKGDIAEGYSVSREKKESFPLTVTSAQKNPTAFYLCASSSGTRVLETQYFGPGTRLLVL.

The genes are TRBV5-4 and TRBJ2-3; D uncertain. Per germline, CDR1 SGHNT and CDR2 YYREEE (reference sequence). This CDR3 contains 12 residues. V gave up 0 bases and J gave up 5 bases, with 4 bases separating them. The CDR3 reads CASSLEQDTQYF. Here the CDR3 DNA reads TGTGCCAGCAGCTTGGAGCAAGATACGCAGTATTTT. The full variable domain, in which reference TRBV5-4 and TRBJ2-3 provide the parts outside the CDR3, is ETGVTQSPTHLIKTRGQQVTLRCSSQSGHNTVSWYQQALGQGPQFIFQYYREEENGRGNFPPRFSGLQFPNYSSELNVNALELDDSALYLCASSLEQDTQYFGPGTRLTVL.

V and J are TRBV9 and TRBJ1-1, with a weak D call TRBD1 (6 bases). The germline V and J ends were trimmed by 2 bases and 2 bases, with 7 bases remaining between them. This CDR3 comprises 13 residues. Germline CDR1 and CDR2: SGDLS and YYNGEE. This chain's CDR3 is CASSVRGNTEAFF. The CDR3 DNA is TGTGCCAGCAGCGTCAGGGGAAACACTGAAGCTTTCTTT.

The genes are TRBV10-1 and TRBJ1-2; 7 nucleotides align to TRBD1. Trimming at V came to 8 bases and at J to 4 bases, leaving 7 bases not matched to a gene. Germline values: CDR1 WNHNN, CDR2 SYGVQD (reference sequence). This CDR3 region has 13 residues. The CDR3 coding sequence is TGCGCCAGCTCCAGGGGGAGGTTCTATGGCTACACCTTC. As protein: CASSRGRFYGYTF.

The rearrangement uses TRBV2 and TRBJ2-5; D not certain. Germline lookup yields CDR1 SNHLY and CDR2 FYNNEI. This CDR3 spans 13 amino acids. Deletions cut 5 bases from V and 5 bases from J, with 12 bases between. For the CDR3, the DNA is TGTGCCAGCAGTCGCGACTCGTGGGAGACCCAGTACTTC. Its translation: CASSRDSWETQYF.

This CDR3 reads CASSFIRDKIYEQYF. As DNA, the CDR3 is TGCGCCAGCAGCTTTATCCGGGACAAGATCTACGAGCAGTACTTC. V is TRBV5-1 and J is TRBJ2-7, with a tentative D call TRBD1 (6 bases). V was trimmed by 2 bases and J by 3 bases, leaving 15 bases between them. The CDR3 is 15 residues long. Germline CDR1 SGHRS, CDR2 YFSETQ.

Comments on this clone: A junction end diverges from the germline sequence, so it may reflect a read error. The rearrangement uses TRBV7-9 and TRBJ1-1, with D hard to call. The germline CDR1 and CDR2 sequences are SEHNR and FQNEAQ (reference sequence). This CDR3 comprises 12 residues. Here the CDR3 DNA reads TGTGCCAGCAGCGTACCAACCGAGACACCGACATTT. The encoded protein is CASSVPTETPTF.

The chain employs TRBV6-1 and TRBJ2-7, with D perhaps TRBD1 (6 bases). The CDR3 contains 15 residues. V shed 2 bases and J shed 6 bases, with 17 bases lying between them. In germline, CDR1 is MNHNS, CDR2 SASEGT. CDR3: CASSERGRGWGEQYF. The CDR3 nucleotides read TGTGCCAGCAGTGAACGTGGCAGGGGATGGGGCGAGCAGTACTTC.

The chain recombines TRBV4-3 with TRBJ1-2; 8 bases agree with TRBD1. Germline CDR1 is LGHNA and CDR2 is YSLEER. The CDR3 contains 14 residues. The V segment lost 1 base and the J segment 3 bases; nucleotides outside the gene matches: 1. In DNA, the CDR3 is TGCGCCAGCAGCCAAGCGGGACAGGACTATGGCTACACCTTC. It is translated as CASSQAGQDYGYTF.

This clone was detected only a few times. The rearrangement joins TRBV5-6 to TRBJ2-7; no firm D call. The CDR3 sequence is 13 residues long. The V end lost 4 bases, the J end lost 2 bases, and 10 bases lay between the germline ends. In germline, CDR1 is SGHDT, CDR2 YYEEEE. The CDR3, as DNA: TGTGCCAGCAGCCTTGAGGTGCCCTACGAGCAGTACTTC. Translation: CASSLEVPYEQYF.

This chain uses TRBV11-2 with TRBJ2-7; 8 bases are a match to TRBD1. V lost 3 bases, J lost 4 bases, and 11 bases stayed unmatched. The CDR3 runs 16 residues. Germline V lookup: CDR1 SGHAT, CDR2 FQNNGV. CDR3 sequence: CASSFDRGTRFYEQYF. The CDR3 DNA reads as TGTGCCAGCAGCTTCGACAGGGGAACCCGTTTTTACGAGCAGTACTTC.